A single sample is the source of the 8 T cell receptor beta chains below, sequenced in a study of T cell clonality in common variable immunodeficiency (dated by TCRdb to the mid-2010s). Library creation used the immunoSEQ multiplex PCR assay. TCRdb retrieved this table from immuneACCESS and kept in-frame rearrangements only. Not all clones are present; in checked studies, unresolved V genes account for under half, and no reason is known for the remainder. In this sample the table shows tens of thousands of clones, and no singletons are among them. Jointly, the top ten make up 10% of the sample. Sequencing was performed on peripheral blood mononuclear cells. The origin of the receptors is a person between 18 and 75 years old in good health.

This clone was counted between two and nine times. The part of the CDR3 DNA that was read is TGTGCCAGCAGCCAGACTAGCTACAATGAG. It translates to CASSQTSYNE. From start to end, the CDR3 is CASSQTSYNEQFF. The chain has TRBV7-2 and TRBJ2-1, with D perhaps TRBD2 (6 bases). Read sequence stops 3 residues before the CDR3 end, and the germline J gene provides the missing end. Germline CDR1 is SGHTA and CDR2 is FQGNSA. V was trimmed by 5 bases and J by 3 bases, leaving 8 bases between them. The CDR3 contains 13 residues.

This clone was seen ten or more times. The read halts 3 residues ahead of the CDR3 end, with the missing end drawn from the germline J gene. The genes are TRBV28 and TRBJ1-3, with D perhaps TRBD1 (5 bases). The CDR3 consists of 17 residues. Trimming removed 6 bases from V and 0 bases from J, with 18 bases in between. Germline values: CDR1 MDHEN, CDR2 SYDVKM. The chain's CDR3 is CASRPYMDTTSGNTIYF. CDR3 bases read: TGTGCCAGCAGACCTTACATGGACACGACCTCTGGAAACACC. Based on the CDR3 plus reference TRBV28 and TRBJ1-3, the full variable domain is DVKVTQSSRYLVKRTGEKVFLECVQDMDHENMFWYRQDPGLGLRLIYFSYDVKMKEKGDIPEGYSVSREKKERFSLILESASTNQTSMYLCASRPYMDTTSGNTIYFGEGSWLTVV.

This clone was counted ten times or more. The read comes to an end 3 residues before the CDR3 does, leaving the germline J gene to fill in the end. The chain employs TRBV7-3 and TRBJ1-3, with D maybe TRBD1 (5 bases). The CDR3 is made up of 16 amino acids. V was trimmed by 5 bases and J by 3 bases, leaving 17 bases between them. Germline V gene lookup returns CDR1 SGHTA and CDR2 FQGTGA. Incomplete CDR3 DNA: TGTGCCAGCAGCCCAACCCCAGGGTTTGGTGGAAACACC. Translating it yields CASSPTPGFGGNT. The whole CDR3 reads CASSPTPGFGGNTIYF.

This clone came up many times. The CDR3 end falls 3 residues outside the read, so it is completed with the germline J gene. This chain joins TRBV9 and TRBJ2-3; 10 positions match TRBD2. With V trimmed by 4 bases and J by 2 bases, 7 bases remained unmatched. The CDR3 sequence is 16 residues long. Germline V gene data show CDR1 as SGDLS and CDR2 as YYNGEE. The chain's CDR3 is CASSSGLAAYTDTQYF. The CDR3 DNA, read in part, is TGTGCCAGCAGCTCCGGACTAGCGGCCTACACAGATACG.

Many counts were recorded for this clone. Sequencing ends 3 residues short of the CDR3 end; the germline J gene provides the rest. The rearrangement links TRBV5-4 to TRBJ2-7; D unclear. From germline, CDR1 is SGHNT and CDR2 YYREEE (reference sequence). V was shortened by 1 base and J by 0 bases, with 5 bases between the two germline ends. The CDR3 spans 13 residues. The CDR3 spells CASSLSASYEQYF. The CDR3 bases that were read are TGTGCCAGCAGCTTGAGCGCCTCCTACGAG.

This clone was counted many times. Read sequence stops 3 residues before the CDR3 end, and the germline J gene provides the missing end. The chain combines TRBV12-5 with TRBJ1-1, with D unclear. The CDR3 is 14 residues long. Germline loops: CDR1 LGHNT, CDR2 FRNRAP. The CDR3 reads CASGARWQPSGAFF. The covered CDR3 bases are TGTGCTAGTGGGGCCCGCTGGCAGCCCTCAGGA.

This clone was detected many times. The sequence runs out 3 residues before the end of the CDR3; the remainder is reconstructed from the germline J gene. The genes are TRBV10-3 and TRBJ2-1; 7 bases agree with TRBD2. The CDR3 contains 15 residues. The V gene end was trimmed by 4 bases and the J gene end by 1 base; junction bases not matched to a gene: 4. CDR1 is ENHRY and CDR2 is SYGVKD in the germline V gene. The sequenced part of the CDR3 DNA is TGTGCCATCAGTGGTTCTAGCGGATCCTACAATGAG. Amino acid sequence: CAISGSSGSYNE. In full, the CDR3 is CAISGSSGSYNEQFF.

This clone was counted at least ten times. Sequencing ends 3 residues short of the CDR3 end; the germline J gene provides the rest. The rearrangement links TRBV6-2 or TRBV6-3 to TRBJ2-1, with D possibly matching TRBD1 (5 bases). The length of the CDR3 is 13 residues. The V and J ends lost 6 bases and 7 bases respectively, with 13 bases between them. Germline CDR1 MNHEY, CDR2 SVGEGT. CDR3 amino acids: CASSKGKGNEQFF. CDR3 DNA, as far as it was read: TGTGCCAGCAGCAAGGGAAAGGGGAATGAG.